This is a list of T cell receptor beta chains from one sample in a study of graft-versus-host responses after intestinal transplantation. This table comes from immunoSEQ multiplex PCR, and its TCRdb copy is limited to in-frame clones, with some not included. The repertoire holds 100,000 or so clones, 90% to 95% seen once, with over 0.15% in the top ten. For these receptors, no antigen is known. The specimen was unstimulated CD4+ T cells sorted from spleen or lymph node cells, collected before transplant. These TCRs come from a human donor who was the organ donor for an intestinal transplant. Both conserved end residues are part of each CDR3. D genes are given only for firm matches. Rows give clone size only sometimes, using once, few, many, or a class for an expanded clone.

d_call,v_call,clone_size,j_call,cdr3_length,cdr3_aa,cdr3_nt
.,TRBV18,.,TRBJ1-1,15,CASSHSAEGGTEAFF,TGTGCCAGCTCACATAGCGCGGAGGGAGGCACTGAAGCTTTCTTT
.,TRBV6-5,.,TRBJ1-1,13,CASRDTLRTEAFF,TGTGCCAGCAGGGACACCTTGCGCACTGAAGCTTTCTTT
TRBD2,TRBV5-1,.,TRBJ2-5,17,CASRGLAGRQYQETQYF,TGCGCCAGCAGGGGACTAGCGGGGAGACAGTACCAAGAGACCCAGTACTTC
.,TRBV7-2,few,TRBJ2-3,12,CASSSYTDTQYF,TGTGCCAGCAGCTCCTACACAGATACGCAGTATTTT
TRBD1,TRBV30,.,TRBJ1-3,13,CAWSATGGNTIYF,TGTGCCTGGAGTGCGACAGGGGGAAACACCATATATTTT
.,TRBV11-2,once,TRBJ2-1,13,CASSLVEGNEQFF,TGTGCCAGCAGCTTAGTGGAGGGGAATGAGCAGTTCTTC
TRBD1,TRBV5-8,.,TRBJ1-4,17,CASSFSLTGAQNEKLFF,TGTGCCAGCAGCTTTTCATTAACAGGGGCCCAGAATGAAAAACTGTTTTTT
TRBD2,TRBV6-6,.,TRBJ2-7,16,CASSWRGGGVVHEQYF,TGTGCCAGCAGTTGGAGGGGCGGGGGGGTCGTCCACGAGCAGTACTTC
.,TRBV4-2,.,TRBJ1-1,12,CASSFQGTEAFF,TGTGCCAGCAGCTTTCAGGGCACTGAAGCTTTCTTT
TRBD2,TRBV7-2,.,TRBJ2-7,14,CASTASGGAYEQYF,TGTGCCAGCACGGCTAGCGGGGGGGCCTACGAGCAGTACTTC
.,TRBV11-2,.,TRBJ2-3,13,CASSPYNSYTQYF,TGTGCCAGCAGCCCTTATAACAGTTATACGCAGTATTTT
.,TRBV5-5,.,TRBJ2-7,11,CASSLASEQYF,TGTGCCAGCAGCTTGGCGAGCGAGCAGTACTTC
TRBD2,TRBV9,once,TRBJ2-3,16,CASSAEGLAGGDTQYF,TGTGCCAGCAGCGCCGAGGGACTAGCGGGGGGGGATACGCAGTATTTT
TRBD2,TRBV5-1,.,TRBJ2-5,16,CASSAGGRGSQETQYF,TGCGCCAGCAGCGCGGGGGGCAGGGGATCCCAAGAGACCCAGTACTTC
.,TRBV7-9,few,TRBJ1-4,14,CASSLQGLNEKLFF,TGTGCCAGCAGTTTACAGGGCCTTAATGAAAAACTGTTTTTT
.,TRBV19,.,TRBJ2-3,16,CASSIILGTGTDTQYF,TGTGCCAGTAGTATTATCTTGGGGACTGGCACAGATACGCAGTATTTT
.,TRBV7-2,.,TRBJ2-1,14,CASSLRPGNNEQFF,TGTGCCAGCAGCTTACGCCCCGGGAACAATGAGCAGTTCTTC